This T cell receptor beta chain is from a study of shared clonotypes between healthy human individuals (dated by TCRdb to the early 2020s). Background on the whole study: A couple of women and three men aged 18 to 49 years were included in the cohort. To estimate repertoire size and how much clonotypes are shared between individuals, the study performed deep sequencing of blood TCR repertoires from roughly five healthy adults. Libraries were prepared and TCR repertoires were sequenced by different laboratories using diverse techniques, in order to increase sequencing depth and limit assay-specific biases. Each donor's leukapheresis produced roughly between roughly 0.85 and 9.5 billion PBMCs.

Notes on this clone: It has no known antigen specificity. Base qualities are not at hand, and no much larger clone is one base apart.

Using the deep immunoSEQ assay, TCR CDR3 regions were amplified from genomic DNA by multiplex PCR. Extracted genomic DNA from each cell subset was distributed evenly across all wells of several immunoSEQ 96-well plates, and each plate was treated as a replicate. For unsorted PBMC, each replicate PCR was loaded with roughly 270 ng genomic DNA, equivalent to tens of thousands of T cell genomes. Unsorted PBMC genomic DNA was sequenced across ten immunoSEQ deep assay plates. The purified libraries were quantified using a Qubit 3.0 fluorometer, sized with a Bioanalyzer 2100, and then quantified again using the KAPA Library Quantification kit. Every immunoSEQ 96-well plate was sequenced on a dedicated single-read 150-cycle Illumina NextSeq 550 flow cell. The source study handled its data this way. Because only junctional sequences without quality scores were contained in the immunoSEQ output, filtering matching that applied to full-length reads could not be performed. Sequences were annotated with PyIR, a Python wrapper for IgBLAST v1.9, and V/J genes and CDR3 were assigned using IMGT germline references. Reads were removed for weak V/J assignments (E-value above 1e-6), missing CDR3, stop codons, out-of-frame junctions, or ambiguous translated residues. V3J clonotypes were defined as sequences sharing an identical inferred V gene, J gene, and CDR3 amino acid sequence. To compute the percentage overlap between repertoires, the number of shared unique clonotypes was divided by the size of the smaller repertoire. RTK rarefaction, the Chao1 estimator, and Recon v2.1 estimates of unobserved clonotypes were used to assess repertoire richness. Imported from immuneACCESS, the table was reduced by TCRdb to in-frame sequences with V and J called. These copies leave out some clones; in studies compared against another copy, an unresolved V gene accounts for under half, and the cause of the remainder is not known. The V and J calls and clone size were taken over from that table, and D and trimming were inferred from the DNA. The sample table lists some 490,000 clones, about 78% of them with a count of one. The ten largest clones represent about 11% of the sample.

What the work shows at the level of the full study, not this receptor alone: Only blood was sampled, and tissue TCR repertoires likely differ from those in blood. Based on pairwise subsampling, the degree of clonotype sharing among donors was expected to be affected by sequencing depth. The genetic and exposure-history diversity represented was limited by the small number of donors.

The donors were healthy, HIV-negative adults with no recently reported acute infections or vaccinations. Every donor was a Caucasian adult living in Nashville, Tennessee, USA. For unsorted samples, some 100 million PBMCs were counted, and genomic DNA was extracted using the QIAamp DNA Blood Mini kit. After blood collection by leukapheresis, PBMCs were isolated using Ficoll-Histopaque density gradient centrifugation and then cryopreserved in the vapor phase of liquid nitrogen. V loses 2 bases, J loses 9 bases, and the germline ends lie 5 bases apart. CDR1 and CDR2 are drawn from the germline V gene: SGHTA, FQGTGA. The CDR3 starts with the cysteine, ends with the phenylalanine, and has 12 residues. The entry retains the CDR3 DNA only, 36 bases that are in frame from base 1.

Sequenced input: PBMCs. The TCR originated in a woman in her thirties or forties in good health. Some clones in this sample may be carry-over from other donors' samples. The chain uses TRBV7-3 and TRBJ1-6, with the D gene call left open. The CDR3: CASSLPGSPLHF. The nucleotides are TGTGCCAGCAGCTTACCGGGTTCACCCCTCCACTTT. Joined to the reference TRBV7-3 and TRBJ1-6 proteins, this CDR3 gives the full variable domain: GAGVSQTPSNKVTEKGKYVELRCDPISGHTALYWYRQSLGQGPEFLIYFQGTGAADDSGLPNDRFFAVRPEGSVSTLKIQRTERGDSAVYLCASSLPGSPLHFGNGTRLTVT.